The sequence of this T cell receptor (beta chain) was determined in a study of cytomegalovirus exposure and HLA in healthy donors. Study conclusions and caveats: Among TCR beta chains, those listed as cytomegalovirus-associated numbered 164. First-cohort TCR clusters were later found to tend to co-occur in the 90 to 150 validation repertoires. TCR sequences were mostly rare, though some public TCRs occurred in many donors.

This clone was counted once. Its matching antigen is unknown. Germline values: CDR1 MNHNS, CDR2 SASEGT. The CDR3 consists of 15 residues. V was pared by 6 bases and J by 1 base, with 13 bases between. Measured with immunoSEQ multiplex PCR; TCRdb has only the in-frame clones, and not every one. Among about 97,000 clones listed, approximately 94% were seen once. The source of this sequence is a woman aged 18-29 years in good health and CMV-seronegative. V is TRBV6-1 and J is TRBJ2-4, with D tentatively TRBD2 (5 bases). Sequenced sample: PBMCs. CDR3 protein: CASRVGVSAKNIQYF. The CDR3 DNA reads as TGTGCCAGCAGGGTCGGGGTTTCCGCCAAAAACATTCAGTACTTC.